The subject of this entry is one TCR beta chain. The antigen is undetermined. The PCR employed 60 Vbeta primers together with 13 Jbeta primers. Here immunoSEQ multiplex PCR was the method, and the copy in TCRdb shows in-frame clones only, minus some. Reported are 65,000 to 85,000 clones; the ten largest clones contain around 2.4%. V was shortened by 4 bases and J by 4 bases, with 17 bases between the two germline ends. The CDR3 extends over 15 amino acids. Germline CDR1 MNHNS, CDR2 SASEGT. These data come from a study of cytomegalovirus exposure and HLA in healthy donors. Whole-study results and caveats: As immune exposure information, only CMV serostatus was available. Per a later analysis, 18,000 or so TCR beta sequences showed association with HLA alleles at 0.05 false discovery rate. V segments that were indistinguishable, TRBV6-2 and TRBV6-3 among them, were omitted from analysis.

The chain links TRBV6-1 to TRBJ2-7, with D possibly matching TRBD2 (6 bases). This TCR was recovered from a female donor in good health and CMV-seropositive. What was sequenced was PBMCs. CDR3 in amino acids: CASSALKEGRYEQYF. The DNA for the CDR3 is TGTGCCAGCAGTGCCCTCAAGGAGGGCAGATACGAGCAGTACTTC.